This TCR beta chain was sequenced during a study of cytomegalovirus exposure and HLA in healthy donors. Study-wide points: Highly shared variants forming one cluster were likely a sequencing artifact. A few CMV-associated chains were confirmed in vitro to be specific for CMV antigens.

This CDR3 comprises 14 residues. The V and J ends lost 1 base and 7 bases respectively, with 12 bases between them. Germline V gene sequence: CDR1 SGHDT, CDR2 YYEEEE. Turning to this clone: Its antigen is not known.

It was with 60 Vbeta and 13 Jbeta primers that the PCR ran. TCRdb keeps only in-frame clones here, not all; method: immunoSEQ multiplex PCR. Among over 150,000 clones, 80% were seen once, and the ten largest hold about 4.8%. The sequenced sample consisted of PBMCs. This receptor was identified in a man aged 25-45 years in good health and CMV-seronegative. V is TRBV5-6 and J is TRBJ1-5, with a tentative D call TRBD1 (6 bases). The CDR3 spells CASSLRRGKQPQHF. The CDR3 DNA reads TGTGCCAGCAGCTTGCGCAGGGGAAAGCAGCCCCAGCATTTT. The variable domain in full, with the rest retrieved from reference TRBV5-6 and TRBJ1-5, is DAGVTQSPTHLIKTRGQQVTLRCSPKSGHDTVSWYQQALGQGPQFIFQYYEEEERQRGNFPDRFSGHQFPNYSSELNVNALLLGDSALYLCASSLRRGKQPQHFGDGTRLSIL.